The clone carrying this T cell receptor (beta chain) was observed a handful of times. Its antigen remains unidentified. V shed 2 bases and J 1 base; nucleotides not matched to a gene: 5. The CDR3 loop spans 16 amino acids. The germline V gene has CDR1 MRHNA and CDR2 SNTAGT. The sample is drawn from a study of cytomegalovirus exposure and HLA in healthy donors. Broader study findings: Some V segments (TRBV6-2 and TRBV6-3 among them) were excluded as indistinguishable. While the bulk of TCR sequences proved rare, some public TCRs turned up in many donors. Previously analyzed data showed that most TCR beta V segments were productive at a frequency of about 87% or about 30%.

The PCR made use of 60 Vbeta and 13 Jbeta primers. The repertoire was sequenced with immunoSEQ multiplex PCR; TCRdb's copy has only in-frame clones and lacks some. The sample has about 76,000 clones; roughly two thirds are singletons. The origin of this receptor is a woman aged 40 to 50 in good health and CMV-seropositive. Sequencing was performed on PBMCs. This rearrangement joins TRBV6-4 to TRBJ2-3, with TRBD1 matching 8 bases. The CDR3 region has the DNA TGTGCCAGCAGTGACGGGACAGGTGGGGGCACAGATACGCAGTATTTT. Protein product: CASSDGTGGGTDTQYF.